This TCR beta chain was documented in a study of molecular identifiers for immune sequencing clone quantification (dated 2018 in TCRdb). About the investigation overall: For a replicate experiment, RNA from approximately 20,000 or 100,000 naive CD8 T cells was divided into five aliquots, and four of the five aliquots were sequenced. CD8 T cells were used in a methods study to benchmark molecular-identifier clustering-based TCR repertoire sequencing (MIDCIRS) and TCR RNA copy counting. What the study reported, not specific to this receptor: Without barcode sub-clustering, chimeric consensus sequences inflated TCR diversity; chimeras reached as high as 47%. A single cell's worth of spiked-in Jurkat TCR RNA was reported detectable even among one million naive CD8 T cells. Spiked-in Jurkat TCR RNA (approximately 9 copies' worth), which is not part of the donor repertoire, was contained in the naive libraries. In CMV-specific effector cells, clones with more than 20 RNA copies accounted for over 99% of molecules, whereas in naive cells such clones accounted for under 1%. Highly expanded clone sizes could be underestimated because identical TCR molecules may share a barcode. Modeling estimated 2.5 to 3 recovered TCR RNA copies per cell, compared with 8.5 to 10 by digital PCR, which implies roughly 30% capture efficiency.

Per the germline V gene, MGHRA is the CDR1 and YSYEKL is the CDR2. The junction carries 9 bases between V and J, which are trimmed by 0 bases and 1 base respectively. The CDR3 measures 15 amino acids from cysteine to phenylalanine. Only the CDR3 DNA is retained, 45 bases long and in frame from the first base. This clonotype was seen a handful of times. Its antigen target is currently unknown. A much larger clone lies a single base off, so this may be a read error. Libraries of naive CD8 T cells were built from anywhere between about 17,000 and 1,000,000 sorted cells, with 10%, 30% or 50% of the purified RNA used. On a BD FACSAria II, naive CD8 T cells were FACS-sorted as CD8+CD4-CCR7+CD45RA+ and collected into RLT Plus buffer. Approximately 9 TCR copies' worth of Jurkat RNA were spiked into about 20,000-1,100,000 naive CD8 T cell samples to test detection sensitivity. Enrichment of CD8 T cells was performed with RosetteSep CD8+ T Cell Enrichment Cocktail and Ficoll-Paque, after which ACK red cell lysis was carried out.

Receptors were amplified or captured by PCR. The data were produced on an Illumina HiSeq 4000. Bulk TCR libraries were generated as previously described, with the TCR primers listed in Table S5 used. Total RNA was purified with the Qiagen AllPrep DNA/RNA kit. Before analysis, reads from multiple sequencing runs of the same library were pooled. The published analysis was carried out like this. Reads were retained only if their TCR constant sequence matched exactly, and those retained reads were trimmed to 150 nt and grouped according to their 12-nt molecular barcodes. Reads in each barcode group were sub-clustered using a 15% Levenshtein threshold, and a quality-weighted consensus sequence was built for each RNA molecule. Non-functional sequences were discarded, and so were lower-count sequences lying one edit away from another sequence. Based on a fit of two negative binomial distributions, barcode sub-clusters having less than 20% of the maximum read count were discarded. The public reads were quality trimmed at Q25 with fastp and then assembled into clones with MiXCR by TCRdb, keeping productive beta chains. Rows matching on CDR3 protein sequence are summarized as one entry with the most common DNA and genes. The authors' filters were not applied to this entry. The table for this sample lists about 70,000 distinct CDR3 sequences; 15% to 20% of them were counted only once. The ten largest clones take up around 1.4% of the sample.

This TCR was sampled from a human donor in good health. Some libraries in this study had Jurkat cell RNA spiked in. The sample consisted of naive CD8+ T cells from blood, with Jurkat cell RNA spiked in. The cell subset or site label, read with the paper, signifies: FACS-sorted CD8+CD4-CCR7+CD45RA+ naive T cells. The receptor chain draws on TRBV4-1 and TRBJ1-1; there is no confident call for the D gene. The CDR3 loop reads CASSQEPPGNTEAFF. The base sequence is TGCGCCAGCAGCCAAGAACCGCCTGGGAACACTGAAGCTTTCTTT.